The rows below give T cell receptor beta chains drawn from one sample of a study of T cell repertoires in cytomegalovirus infection. TCRdb re-called the reads through MiXCR, storing one row per CDR3 protein. The sample includes around 260,000 distinct CDR3 sequences, about a quarter of them seen just once. Sequenced sample: PBMCs. The receptors originated from a human donor in good health (CMV status not recorded). Some clones in this sample may be carry-over from other donors' samples. CDR3s include the opening cysteine and the closing phenylalanine or tryptophan. D genes are given only for firm matches. A row's size may be missing; if present it is once, few, many or a size class.

D	size	V	J	DNA	CDR3
NA	few	TRBV6-5	TRBJ2-3	TGTGCCAGCAGTTACTCGGCAGGAGAACGGCATACGCAGTATTTT	CASSYSAGERHTQYF
NA	few	TRBV5-4	TRBJ2-1	TGTGCCAGCAGCTTGGGGGCTAAGGGGTCCTACAATGAGCAGTTCTTC	CASSLGAKGSYNEQFF
NA	NA	TRBV15	TRBJ1-1	TGTGCCACCAGCAGAGATCCGAGGCGGAACACTGAAGCTTTCTTT	CATSRDPRRNTEAFF
NA	many	TRBV7-2	TRBJ2-2	TGTGCCAGCAGCCCGGACCCAATGGGGGAGCTGTTTTTT	CASSPDPMGELFF
NA	many	TRBV7-6	TRBJ1-6	TGTGCCAGCAGCTTAGGAAGCTCACCCCTCCACTTT	CASSLGSSPLHF
NA	NA	TRBV7-9	TRBJ1-1	TGTGCCAGCAGCCCGACGGGGGCGGATCGAACTGAAGCTTTCTTT	CASSPTGADRTEAFF
NA	few	TRBV7-3	TRBJ2-1	TGTGCCAGCAGCTTACGGCGGATCAATGAGCAGTTCTTC	CASSLRRINEQFF
NA	NA	TRBV29-1	TRBJ1-5	TGCAGCGTTGAAAGACAGAACAATCAGCCCCAGCATTTT	CSVERQNNQPQHF
NA	NA	TRBV6-6	TRBJ2-1	TGTGCCAGCAGTTCGCCGCGACCACTGGAGACTGAGCAGTTCTTC	CASSSPRPLETEQFF
NA	many	TRBV28	TRBJ2-7	TGTGCCAGCAGTTTTCAGAATTACGAGCAGTACTTC	CASSFQNYEQYF
NA	many	TRBV7-2	TRBJ2-7	TGTGCCAGCAGCTCCGCAGGGGACGTCGGCTACGAGCAGTACTTC	CASSSAGDVGYEQYF
TRBD1	NA	TRBV29-1	TRBJ1-4	TGCAGCGTGGCCGGGACAGGGGACGGAAAACTGTTTTTT	CSVAGTGDGKLFF
TRBD2	few	TRBV12-3/TRBV12-4	TRBJ2-1	TGTGCCAGCAGTCTCCTAGCGGGGGGTGGAAAGCAGTTCTTC	CASSLLAGGGKQFF
TRBD2	NA	TRBV3-1	TRBJ2-7	TGTGCCAGCAGACGTACTAGCGCCTCCTACGAGCAGTACTTC	CASRRTSASYEQYF
NA	NA	TRBV6-8	TRBJ1-1	TGTGCCAGCAGTAACCTACGGATCATGAACACTGAAGCTTTCTTT	CASSNLRIMNTEAFF
NA	few	TRBV7-2	TRBJ2-2	TGTGCCAGCAGTCAAGGGACTGCCTCCGGGGAGCTGTTTTTT	CASSQGTASGELFF
TRBD2	NA	TRBV4-1	TRBJ2-7	TGTGCCAGCAGCCCTCTAGCGGGGGGGGCCTACGAGCAGTACTTC	CASSPLAGGAYEQYF
TRBD2	few	TRBV12-3/TRBV12-4	TRBJ2-5	TGTGCCAGCAGTTTACCTAGCGGGGTTCAAGAGACCCAGTACTTC	CASSLPSGVQETQYF
NA	NA	TRBV29-1	TRBJ1-5	TGCAGCGTAGCCCGGGACGGCAATCAGCCCCAGCATTTT	CSVARDGNQPQHF
NA	many	TRBV7-2	TRBJ2-3	TGTGCCAGCACCTCAGGAGGGGGCAGCACAGATACGCAGTATTTT	CASTSGGGSTDTQYF
NA	NA	TRBV7-2	TRBJ1-1	TGTGCCAGCAGCTTCGACGGGCCCTCCAACACTGAAGCTTTCTTT	CASSFDGPSNTEAFF
NA	NA	TRBV20-1	TRBJ2-7	TGCAGTGCTAGGACTACCTACGAGCAGTACTTC	CSARTTYEQYF
NA	NA	TRBV30	TRBJ2-4	TGTGCCTGGAGACCCCCGGCCGGGAACATTCAGTACTTC	CAWRPPAGNIQYF
TRBD1	few	TRBV29-1	TRBJ2-7	TGCAGCGTTGAAGATCGGAACAGGGGTGGCGAGCAGTACTTC	CSVEDRNRGGEQYF
TRBD2	NA	TRBV29-1	TRBJ2-1	TGCAGCGTTGAGTGGCGGGGGGCCCCCGGGGAGCAGTTCTTC	CSVEWRGAPGEQFF
TRBD2	NA	TRBV6-2/TRBV6-3	TRBJ2-1	TGTGCCAGCAGTCGTCTAGCGGGAGGGCACGGTGAGCAGTTCTTC	CASSRLAGGHGEQFF
NA	many	TRBV27	TRBJ2-6	TGTGCCAGCAGTCCCCTTGGCTCTGGGGCCAACGTCCTGACTTTC	CASSPLGSGANVLTF
NA	NA	TRBV7-6	TRBJ1-1	TGTGCCAGCAGCTTACAGGGAGGTCCGGCTTTCTTT	CASSLQGGPAFF
NA	few	TRBV29-1	TRBJ2-1	TGCAGCGTGAAAATCCCCGGAAGGCTTTGGAGTCTGGACGGCTCCTACAATGAGCAGTTCTTC	CSVKIPGRLWSLDGSYNEQFF
TRBD2	few	TRBV6-1	TRBJ2-1	TGTGCCAGCAGCTCACTAGCGGGAGTCCCCTCAGGGGGAAATGAGCAGTTCTTC	CASSSLAGVPSGGNEQFF
NA	NA	TRBV10-3	TRBJ1-3	TGTGCCACCGGGACATTACGCTCTGGAAACACCATATATTTT	CATGTLRSGNTIYF
NA	few	TRBV7-9	TRBJ2-1	TGTGCCAGCAGCTTACAGGCACCCACCTACAATGAGCAGTTCTTC	CASSLQAPTYNEQFF
TRBD1	few	TRBV3-1	TRBJ1-2	TGTGCCAGCAGCCAAGATCTAGGGACAGGGGGCTATGGCTACACCTTC	CASSQDLGTGGYGYTF
TRBD1	NA	TRBV6-5	TRBJ1-3	TGTGCCAGCAGTTACTTGACAGGGGTCGGAAACACCATATATTTT	CASSYLTGVGNTIYF
NA	many	TRBV7-2	TRBJ2-6	TGTGCCAGCAGCTTAGAGACCTCTGGGGCCAACGTCCTGACTTTC	CASSLETSGANVLTF
TRBD2	NA	TRBV20-1	TRBJ2-5	TGCAGTGCTAAGCGGGGGGCACGGGTCCAAGAGACCCAGTACTTC	CSAKRGARVQETQYF
NA	NA	TRBV14	TRBJ2-4	TGTGCCAGCAGCCACAGGGTGTCAGAAAACATTCAGTACTTC	CASSHRVSENIQYF
NA	many	TRBV7-2	TRBJ1-5	TGTGCCAGCAGCTTAAGGGGGGTTCGGACGCCCCAGCATTTT	CASSLRGVRTPQHF
NA	NA	TRBV7-2	TRBJ2-2	TGTGCCAGCAGCTTACGAGCCTCTGGGACAAGCGGGGAGCTGTTTTTT	CASSLRASGTSGELFF
TRBD1	many	TRBV12-5	TRBJ2-3	TGTGCTAGTGGGGCCGGGACAGCAAGCACAGATACGCAGTATTTT	CASGAGTASTDTQYF
TRBD1	NA	TRBV5-1	TRBJ1-3	TGCGCCAGCAGCTCCACAGGGGCCACCTCTGGAAACACCATATATTTT	CASSSTGATSGNTIYF
NA	NA	TRBV2	TRBJ2-4	TGTGCCAGCAGTCCCCTGAACATTCAGTACTTC	CASSPLNIQYF
TRBD2	NA	TRBV7-2	TRBJ2-2	TGTGCCAGCAACGGGGGGTACGGGGAGCTGTTTTTT	CASNGGYGELFF